This T cell receptor beta chain stems from a study of blood T cell repertoires in COVID-19. Across the whole study: Whether acute or convalescent, the COVID-19 samples came from the United States, Italy and Spain.

CDR1 and CDR2 from the germline V gene are LNHDA and SQIVND (reference sequence). This CDR3 comprises 13 residues. With V trimmed by 1 base and J by 6 bases, 3 bases remained unmatched. TCRdb keeps only in-frame clones here, not all; method: immunoSEQ multiplex PCR. Here the sample spans around 91,000 clones, 70% to 85% being singletons. This clonotype was obtained from a human donor in a cohort sampled during active COVID-19. The genes are TRBV19 and TRBJ2-7; TRBD1 aligns across 7 bases. Sample: peripheral blood. Written as DNA, the CDR3 is TGTGCCAGTAGTATAGGAGCAGGGGGCGAGCAGTACTTC. Translated, it gives CASSIGAGGEQYF. The full variable domain, in which reference TRBV19 and TRBJ2-7 provide the parts outside the CDR3, is DGGITQSPKYLFRKEGQNVTLSCEQNLNHDAMYWYRQDPGQGLRLIYYSQIVNDFQKGDIAEGYSVSREKKESFPLTVTSAQKNPTAFYLCASSIGAGGEQYFGPGTRLTVT.